Listed here are 30 T cell receptor beta chains from one sample, sequenced in a study of T cells in Graves' hyperthyroidism and ophthalmopathy. Amplified TCR beta CDR3 regions derived from RNA transcripts. Using the HTBI primer set, a first-round RT-PCR was run on the TCR CDR3. TCRdb recomputed calls from the multiplex PCR reads with MiXCR, one row per CDR3 protein. The table has hundreds of thousands of distinct CDR3 sequences, 12% to 15% seen once. Sequencing used blood. The receptor set was obtained from a woman aged 18-29 years with Graves' hyperthyroidism.

The genes are TRBV7-9 and TRBJ2-7; D is unresolved. The CDR3 covers 13 residues. V shed 6 bases and J shed 3 bases, with 12 bases lying between them. Per the germline V gene, CDR1 is SEHNR and CDR2 is FQNEAQ (reference sequence). The CDR3 sequence is CASRSGPDYEQYF. The DNA of the CDR3 is TGTGCCAGCAGATCAGGTCCCGACTACGAGCAGTACTTC.

The J gene is TRBJ1-1, the V gene TRBV7-9; 7 bases map to TRBD1. In germline, CDR1 is SEHNR, CDR2 FQNEAQ (reference sequence). The CDR3 is made up of 12 amino acids. J gave up 7 bases and V 8 bases, and 7 bases lay outside the gene matches. The CDR3 spells CASLRGGSEAFF. CDR3 DNA sequence: TGTGCCAGCCTGCGAGGGGGCAGTGAAGCTTTCTTT.

This clonotype was counted ten times or more. The CDR3 region is CASSPFGAAGELEQYF. CDR3 DNA sequence: TGTGCCAGCAGCCCTTTCGGAGCAGCGGGAGAGCTCGAGCAGTACTTC. This sequence joins TRBV3-1 and TRBJ2-7, with 8 bases fitting TRBD2. V dropped 4 bases and J dropped 6; count of bases not matched to a gene: 14. Germline lookup yields CDR1 LGHDT and CDR2 YNNKEL (reference sequence). This CDR3 has 16 amino acids.

The chain is built from TRBV5-6 and TRBJ2-5, with D possibly TRBD2 on 6 matching bases. Trimming left V 2 bases short and J 7 bases short, with 12 bases between. Germline V CDR1 and CDR2: SGHDT, YYEEEE. This CDR3 contains 13 residues. The CDR3 spells CASSFSGRGTQYF. The CDR3 nucleotides read TGTGCCAGCAGCTTTTCCGGGCGGGGGACCCAGTACTTC. Using reference TRBV5-6 and TRBJ2-5 for the parts outside the CDR3, the full variable domain is DAGVTQSPTHLIKTRGQQVTLRCSPKSGHDTVSWYQQALGQGPQFIFQYYEEEERQRGNFPDRFSGHQFPNYSSELNVNALLLGDSALYLCASSFSGRGTQYFGPGTRLLVL.

This clonotype was seen many times. The chain couples TRBV5-1 to TRBJ2-7; D tentatively reads TRBD1 or TRBD2 (6 bases each). The length of the CDR3 is 15 residues. Germline assignment: CDR1 SGHRS and CDR2 YFSETQ. V lost 4 bases to trimming and J lost 0 bases, with 14 bases between them. The DNA for the CDR3 is TGCGCCAGCAGCCCGCGCGGGACATACTCCTACGAGCAGTACTTC. It codes for CASSPRGTYSYEQYF.

This clonotype was counted only a few times. The J gene is TRBJ1-1, the V gene TRBV20-1; no firm D call. CDR3 size: 12 residues. Looked up from germline, CDR1 is DFQATT and CDR2 is SNEGSKA (reference sequence). V was pared by 5 bases and J by 3 bases, with 10 bases between. In nucleotides, the CDR3 is TGCAGTGCTTCCCTTAGGGACACTGAAGCTTTCTTT. This translates into CSASLRDTEAFF.

This clonotype was observed a few times. This chain links TRBV4-1 with TRBJ2-1; no reliable D call. Germline CDR1 MGHRA, CDR2 YSYEKL. V lost 0 bases, J lost 0 bases, and 9 bases lay in between. The CDR3 length is 16 residues. CDR3 bases: TGCGCCAGCAGCCAAGAAGGTCACCACTCCTACAATGAGCAGTTCTTC. It yields the protein CASSQEGHHSYNEQFF.

The sample holds many counts of this clonotype. The chain employs TRBV28 and TRBJ1-2; D not resolved. Germline V gene lookup returns CDR1 MDHEN and CDR2 SYDVKM. Between the trimmed V and J ends, which lost 5 bases and 2 bases, there was a span of 18 bases. This CDR3 spans 16 amino acids. CDR3 DNA: TGTGCCAGCAGTCCCGGTCTGGACCCTGAAAACTATGGCTACACCTTC. Its protein product is CASSPGLDPENYGYTF.

Ten or more counts support this clonotype. J is TRBJ2-7 and V is TRBV28, with TRBD1 as a possible D gene (5 bases). Looked up from germline, CDR1 is MDHEN and CDR2 is SYDVKM. The CDR3 totals 13 residues. Trimming removed 6 bases from V and 3 bases from J, with 12 bases in between. CDR3 nucleotides: TGTGCCAGCAGAATAATCCAGGGCTACGAGCAGTACTTC. Translating gives CASRIIQGYEQYF.

The V call is TRBV20-1, the J call TRBJ2-7; the D gene could be TRBD1 or TRBD2 (5 bases each). The V and J ends lost 0 bases and 6 bases respectively, with 18 bases between them. This CDR3 is built from 15 residues. Germline CDR1 reads DFQATT; CDR2 reads SNEGSKA (reference sequence). The CDR3 nucleotides read TGCAGTGCTAGAGATCTCCGGGGCAGGGCGGGCGAGCAGTACTTC. This gives the protein CSARDLRGRAGEQYF.

This clonotype was seen at least ten times. V usage is TRBV20-1 and J usage is TRBJ2-5; 11 bases agree with TRBD2. Germline V gene sequence: CDR1 DFQATT, CDR2 SNEGSKA (reference sequence). The CDR3 consists of 13 residues. Germline trimming cut 7 bases from V and 4 bases from J; bases unmatched to any gene: 5. CDR3: CSVASGGRETQYF. The CDR3 bases are TGCAGTGTGGCTAGCGGGGGGAGAGAGACCCAGTACTTC.

The chain is built from TRBV15 and TRBJ2-5; possibly TRBD1 or TRBD2 for D (7 bases each). Looked up from germline, CDR1 is LNHNV and CDR2 is YYDKDF (reference sequence). V lost 6 bases and J 3 bases, leaving 11 bases between the germline ends. The CDR3 is 13 amino acids. This chain's CDR3 is CATRAGTEETQYF. CDR3 DNA: TGTGCCACCAGAGCGGGGACAGAAGAGACCCAGTACTTC.

The rearrangement uses TRBV10-3 and TRBJ1-6; a weak D match, TRBD1 (5 bases). With 0 bases removed from V and 10 bases from J, the gap between germline ends came to 10 bases. Germline CDR1 ENHRY, CDR2 SYGVKD. This CDR3 region has 14 residues. The CDR3 here is CAISESQGSSPLHF. CDR3 nucleotide sequence: TGTGCCATCAGTGAGTCTCAGGGTTCCTCACCCCTCCACTTT.

V is TRBV5-5 and J is TRBJ2-7, with 8 bases that match TRBD2. CDR1 and CDR2 from the germline V gene are SGHKS and YYEKEE (reference sequence). V shed 1 base and J 4 bases; nucleotides not matched to a gene: 16. This CDR3 region has 18 residues. CDR3 protein: CASSLRLAGTTSSYEQYF. CDR3 sequence (DNA): TGTGCCAGCAGCTTGAGGCTAGCGGGTACTACCTCTTCGTACGAGCAGTACTTC.

This sequence joins TRBV6-1 and TRBJ1-5; D is undetermined. The CDR3 consists of 14 residues. V was trimmed by 11 bases and J by 0 bases, leaving 14 bases between them. Germline V gene sequence: CDR1 MNHNS, CDR2 SASEGT. The CDR3, as DNA: TGTGCCCACTCGTGGACCTATAGCAATCAGCCCCAGCATTTT. As protein: CAHSWTYSNQPQHF.

A few counts support this clonotype. The CDR3 coding sequence is TGTGCCAGCACCACGAGGGACAGGGGAGCCAGGGAGCTGTTTTTT. Its translation is CASTTRDRGARELFF. The chain carries TRBV12-3 or TRBV12-4 and TRBJ2-2; 10 bases agree with TRBD1. The CDR3 consists of 15 residues. V dropped 7 bases and J dropped 9; count of bases not matched to a gene: 11.

The chain recombines TRBV4-1 with TRBJ1-4, with 8 bases lining up with TRBD1. Germline V gene lookup returns CDR1 MGHRA and CDR2 YSYEKL. The CDR3 length is 15 residues. With 0 bases clipped from V and 8 bases from J, the junction kept 5 bases outside the gene matches. The DNA for the CDR3 is TGCGCCAGCAGCCAAGATCAGGGGGCGGGGGAAAAACTGTTTTTT. Its translation: CASSQDQGAGEKLFF.

This clonotype was recorded a few times. The V gene is TRBV28, the J gene TRBJ2-4; D gene ambiguous. The CDR3 consists of 13 residues. Trimming cost V 5 bases and J 2 bases, with 7 bases left between them. Germline lookup yields CDR1 MDHEN and CDR2 SYDVKM. The CDR3 here is CASSTLTKNIQYF. The CDR3 region has the DNA TGTGCCAGCAGTACCCTCACCAAAAACATTCAGTACTTC.

The V and J genes are TRBV24-1 and TRBJ1-1, with 9 nucleotides matching TRBD1. The V gene end was trimmed by 5 bases and the J gene end by 3 bases; junction bases not matched to a gene: 3. The CDR3 length is 14 residues. Germline CDR1 and CDR2: KGHDR and SFDVKD. Written as DNA, the CDR3 is TGTGCCACCAGTGGAACAGGGGGCCACACTGAAGCTTTCTTT. It specifies CATSGTGGHTEAFF.

In its sample, this clonotype was seen a few times. This rearrangement joins TRBV19 to TRBJ2-1; D is possibly TRBD1 (5 bases). V lost 4 bases and J lost 10, with 5 bases in between. The CDR3 runs 10 residues. Germline V lookup: CDR1 LNHDA, CDR2 SQIVND (reference sequence). The CDR3 loop is CASSKGEQFF. The CDR3 bases are TGTGCCAGTAGTAAGGGGGAGCAGTTCTTC. Looking up the rest from reference TRBV19 and TRBJ2-1 gives the full variable domain: DGGITQSPKYLFRKEGQNVTLSCEQNLNHDAMYWYRQDPGQGLRLIYYSQIVNDFQKGDIAEGYSVSREKKESFPLTVTSAQKNPTAFYLCASSKGEQFFGPGTRLTVL.

About this clonotype: A much larger clone lies one base from this, so it may be a read error. The CDR3 sequence is CASSPRLAGGSKGQYF. CDR3 DNA: TGTGCCAGCAGCCCAAGACTAGCGGGAGGTTCGAAGGGGCAGTACTTC. The chain is built from TRBV3-1 and TRBJ2-7; 13 positions match TRBD2. Losses at the gene ends were 4 bases for V and 9 bases for J; bases not matched to a gene: 12. The CDR3 loop spans 16 amino acids. Germline V gene data show CDR1 as LGHDT and CDR2 as YNNKEL (reference sequence).

There are a few counts of this clonotype. This chain links TRBV30 with TRBJ1-1, with D unclear. From germline, CDR1 is GTSNPN and CDR2 SVGIG (reference sequence). The CDR3 has 14 amino acids. Trimming cost V 4 bases and J 5 bases, with 17 bases left between them. The chain's CDR3 is CAWMEVSLWTEAFF. CDR3 coding DNA: TGTGCCTGGATGGAGGTAAGCCTTTGGACTGAAGCTTTCTTT.

This clonotype was detected only a few times. V usage is TRBV30 and J usage is TRBJ1-1; D call uncertain. The CDR3 is 10 amino acids. Trimming removed 8 bases from V and 5 bases from J, with 9 bases in between. Looked up from germline, CDR1 is GTSNPN and CDR2 is SVGIG (reference sequence). In DNA, the CDR3 is TGTGCCGGCGCTAGGACTGAAGCTTTCTTT. The encoded protein is CAGARTEAFF.

This clonotype was observed a handful of times. The chain uses TRBV6-2 or TRBV6-3 and TRBJ2-2; tentative D call: TRBD1 (5 bases). The CDR3 is 14 amino acids. Germline assignment: CDR1 MNHEY and CDR2 SVGEGT. Trimming cost V 4 bases and J 7 bases, with 13 bases left between them. CDR3 loop: CASSFGYDSGELFF. As DNA, the CDR3 is TGTGCCAGCAGTTTCGGATACGACAGCGGGGAGCTGTTTTTT.

This clonotype was picked up a small number of times. CDR3 DNA sequence: TGTGCCAGCAGCCCTAGGGACAGGCTGGACACTGAAGCTTTCTTT. Translated, it gives CASSPRDRLDTEAFF. The chain is built from TRBV3-1 and TRBJ1-1; 8 positions agree with TRBD1. The ends lost 4 bases at V and 3 bases at J; junction bases unmatched: 7. CDR1 is LGHDT and CDR2 is YNNKEL in the germline V gene (reference sequence). This CDR3 has 15 residues.

This clonotype was seen a handful of times. The genes are TRBV12-3 or TRBV12-4 and TRBJ2-7; D remains ambiguous. This CDR3 comprises 13 residues. Trimming took 3 bases from V and 4 from J, leaving 10 bases between them. The chain's CDR3 is CASSFLSLYEQYF. The CDR3 DNA reads TGTGCCAGCAGTTTCCTCAGCTTATACGAGCAGTACTTC.

There are many counts of this clonotype. The chain joins TRBV12-3 or TRBV12-4 to TRBJ2-1; TRBD2 aligns across 10 bases. The V segment lost 6 bases and the J segment 5 bases; nucleotides outside the gene matches: 10. This CDR3 comprises 16 residues. The CDR3 here is CASSPRGLAGDNEQFF. The CDR3 coding sequence is TGTGCCAGCAGCCCTCGTGGGCTAGCGGGAGACAATGAGCAGTTCTTC.

This clonotype was detected only a few times. This chain connects TRBV4-3 to TRBJ2-2; 10 bases are a match to TRBD2. CDR3 length equals 18 residues. Germline assignment: CDR1 LGHNA and CDR2 YSLEER. V was pared by 0 bases and J by 1 base, with 5 bases of the junction left unmatched. In DNA, the CDR3 is TGCGCCAGCAGCCAAGATGGGAAGCGGGAGGGGAACACCGGGGAGCTGTTTTTT. Translation gives CASSQDGKREGNTGELFF.

This clonotype was seen at least ten times. This chain links TRBV28 with TRBJ2-2, with 9 bases identical to TRBD2. The CDR3 loop spans 16 amino acids. Germline assignment: CDR1 MDHEN and CDR2 SYDVKM. The junction had 5 bases not matched to a gene; V was cut back by 2 bases and J by 4 bases. The CDR3 loop is CASSLAGGSGTGELFF. In DNA form, the CDR3 reads TGTGCCAGCAGTTTAGCGGGGGGGTCCGGCACCGGGGAGCTGTTTTTT.

This clonotype was picked up many times. The chain couples TRBV7-2 to TRBJ2-7; no reliable D call. This CDR3 is built from 16 residues. Germline CDR1 reads SGHTA; CDR2 reads FQGNSA. V was shortened by 2 bases and J by 3 bases, with 17 bases between the two germline ends. The CDR3 region is CASSLSASTGVYEQYF. The CDR3 DNA follows: TGTGCCAGCAGCTTATCGGCCTCCACCGGTGTCTACGAGCAGTACTTC.